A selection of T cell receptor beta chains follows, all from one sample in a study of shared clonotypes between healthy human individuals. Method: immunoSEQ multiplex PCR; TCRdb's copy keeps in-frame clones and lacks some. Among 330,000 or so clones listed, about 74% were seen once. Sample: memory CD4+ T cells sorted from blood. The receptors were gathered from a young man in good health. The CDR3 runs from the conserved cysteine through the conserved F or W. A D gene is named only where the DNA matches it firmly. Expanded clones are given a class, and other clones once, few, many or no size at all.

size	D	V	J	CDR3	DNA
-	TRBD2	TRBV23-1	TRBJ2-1	CASSQVLARNNEQFF	TGCGCCAGCAGTCAGGTACTAGCGCGTAACAATGAGCAGTTCTTC
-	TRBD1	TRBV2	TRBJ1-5	CASSGTGGHQPQHF	TGTGCCAGCAGCGGGACAGGGGGACATCAGCCCCAGCATTTT
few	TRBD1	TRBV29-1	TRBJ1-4	CSVKTGSGEKLFF	TGCAGCGTGAAGACAGGGTCGGGTGAAAAACTGTTTTTT
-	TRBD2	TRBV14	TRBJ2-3	CASSQAGGTDTQYF	TGTGCCAGCAGCCAAGCGGGAGGGACAGATACGCAGTATTTT
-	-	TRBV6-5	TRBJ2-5	CASSYGGSKTQYF	TGTGCCAGCAGTTACGGGGGGTCAAAGACCCAGTACTTC
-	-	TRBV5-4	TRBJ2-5	CASSSGLGWETQYF	TGTGCCAGCAGCTCGGGCCTTGGGTGGGAGACCCAGTACTTC
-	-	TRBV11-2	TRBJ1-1	CASSVSFGTEAFF	TGTGCCAGCAGCGTCTCCTTCGGTACTGAAGCTTTCTTT
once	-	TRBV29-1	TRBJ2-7	CSAWDRSGAGVGSYEQYF	TGCAGCGCTTGGGACAGGTCGGGAGCGGGAGTGGGGTCCTACGAGCAGTACTTC
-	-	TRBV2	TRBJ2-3	CASRQGADTQYF	TGTGCCAGCAGACAGGGTGCAGATACGCAGTATTTT
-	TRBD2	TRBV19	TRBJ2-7	CASTAGGPTKPYEQYF	TGTGCCAGTACAGCGGGAGGGCCTACCAAACCCTACGAGCAGTACTTC
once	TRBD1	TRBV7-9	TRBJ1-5	CASSLVVGQGANQPQHF	TGTGCCAGCAGCTTAGTAGTTGGACAGGGGGCTAACCAGCCCCAGCATTTT